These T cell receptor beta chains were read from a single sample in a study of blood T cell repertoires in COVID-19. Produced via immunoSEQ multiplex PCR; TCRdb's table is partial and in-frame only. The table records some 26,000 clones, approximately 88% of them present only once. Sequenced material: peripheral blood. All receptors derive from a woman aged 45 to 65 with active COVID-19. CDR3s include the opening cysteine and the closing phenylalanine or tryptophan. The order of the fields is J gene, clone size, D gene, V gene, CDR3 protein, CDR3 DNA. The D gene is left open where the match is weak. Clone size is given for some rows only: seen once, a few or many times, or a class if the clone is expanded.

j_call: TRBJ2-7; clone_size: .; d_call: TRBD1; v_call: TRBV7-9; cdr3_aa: CASSPRSPGTGGVEQYF; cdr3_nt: TGTGCCAGCAGCCCCAGGTCTCCTGGGACAGGGGGCGTCGAGCAGTACTTC
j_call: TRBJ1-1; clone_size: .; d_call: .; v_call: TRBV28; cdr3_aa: CASSSFGVGAVNTEAFF; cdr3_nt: TGTGCCAGCAGCTCGTTTGGCGTGGGGGCGGTGAACACTGAAGCTTTCTTT
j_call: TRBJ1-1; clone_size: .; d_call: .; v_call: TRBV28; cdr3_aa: CASSSRPGTRNTEAFF; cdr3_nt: TGTGCCAGCAGTTCTCGTCCCGGGACACGGAACACTGAAGCTTTCTTT
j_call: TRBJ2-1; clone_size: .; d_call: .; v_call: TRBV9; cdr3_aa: CASSVEAGVSSYNEQFF; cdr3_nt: TGTGCCAGCAGCGTAGAGGCAGGGGTTAGCTCCTACAATGAGCAGTTCTTC
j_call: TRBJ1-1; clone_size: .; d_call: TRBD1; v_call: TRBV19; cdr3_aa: CASSTWDSPNTEAFF; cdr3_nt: TGTGCCAGTAGTACCTGGGACAGCCCCAACACTGAAGCTTTCTTT
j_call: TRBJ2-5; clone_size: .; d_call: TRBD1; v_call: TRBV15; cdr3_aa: CATSRDFQGARETQYF; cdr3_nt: TGTGCCACCAGCAGAGATTTCCAGGGGGCCCGAGAGACCCAGTACTTC
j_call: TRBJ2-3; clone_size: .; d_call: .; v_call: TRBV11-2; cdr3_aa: CASSFQRTDTQYF; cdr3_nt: TGTGCCAGCAGCTTTCAGCGGACAGATACGCAGTATTTT
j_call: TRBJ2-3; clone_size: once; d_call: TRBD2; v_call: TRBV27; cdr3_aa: CASSLSGVADTQYF; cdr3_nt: TGTGCCAGCAGTTTAAGCGGGGTGGCAGATACGCAGTATTTT
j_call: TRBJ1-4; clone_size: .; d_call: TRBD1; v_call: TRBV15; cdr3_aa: CATSRATGGTEKLFF; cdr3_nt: TGTGCCACCAGCAGAGCGACAGGGGGGACCGAAAAACTGTTTTTT
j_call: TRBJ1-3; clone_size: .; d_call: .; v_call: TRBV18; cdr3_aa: CASSPAGHSSGNTIYF; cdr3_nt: TGTGCCAGCTCACCGGCCGGACACAGCTCTGGAAACACCATATATTTT
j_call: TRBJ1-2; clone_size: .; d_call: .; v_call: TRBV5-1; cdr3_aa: CASSFSAGDGYTF; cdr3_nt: TGCGCCAGCAGCTTTTCGGCAGGGGATGGCTACACCTTC
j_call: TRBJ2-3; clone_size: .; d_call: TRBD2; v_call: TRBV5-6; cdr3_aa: CASSPSGRFTDTQYF; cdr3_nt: TGTGCCAGCAGCCCTAGCGGGAGGTTCACAGATACGCAGTATTTT
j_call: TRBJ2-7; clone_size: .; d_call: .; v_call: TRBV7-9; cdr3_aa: CASRRLGYEQYF; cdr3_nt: TGTGCCAGCAGGCGACTCGGGTACGAGCAGTACTTC
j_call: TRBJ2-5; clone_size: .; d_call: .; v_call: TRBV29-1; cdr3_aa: CSVESQASGETQYF; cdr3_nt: TGCAGCGTTGAAAGCCAGGCGTCAGGGGAGACCCAGTACTTC
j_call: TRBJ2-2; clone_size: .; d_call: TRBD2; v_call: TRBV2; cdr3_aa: CASRSGLAGSGLFF; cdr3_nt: TGTGCCAGCAGATCTGGACTAGCGGGGTCGGGGCTGTTTTTT
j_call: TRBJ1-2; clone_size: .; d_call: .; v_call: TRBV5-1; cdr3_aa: CASSLVTGRTNYGYTF; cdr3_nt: TGCGCCAGCAGCTTGGTGACAGGACGCACTAACTATGGCTACACCTTC
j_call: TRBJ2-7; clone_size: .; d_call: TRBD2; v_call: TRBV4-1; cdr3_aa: CASSPGLAGEQYF; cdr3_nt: TGCGCCAGCAGCCCCGGACTAGCGGGGGAGCAGTACTTC
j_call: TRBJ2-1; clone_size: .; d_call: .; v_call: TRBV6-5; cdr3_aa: CASRGSGFYEQFF; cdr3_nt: TGTGCCAGCAGGGGCAGCGGGTTCTATGAGCAGTTCTTC
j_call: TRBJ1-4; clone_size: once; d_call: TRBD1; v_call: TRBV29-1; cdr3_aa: CSVGQGNEKLFF; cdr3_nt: TGCAGCGTTGGACAGGGGAATGAAAAACTGTTTTTT
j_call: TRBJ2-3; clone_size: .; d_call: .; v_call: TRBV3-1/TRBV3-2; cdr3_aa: CASSQGSGPEADTQYF; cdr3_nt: TGTGCCAGCAGCCAAGGGAGCGGACCAGAAGCAGATACGCAGTATTTT
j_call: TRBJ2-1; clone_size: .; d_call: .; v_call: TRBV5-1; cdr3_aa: CASSLGGRNSYNEQFF; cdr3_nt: TGCGCCAGCAGCTTGGGAGGGCGAAACTCCTACAATGAGCAGTTCTTC
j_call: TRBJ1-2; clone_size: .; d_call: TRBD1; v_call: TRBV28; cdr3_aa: CASSSGQGRGDGYTF; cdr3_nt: TGTGCCAGTAGTAGTGGACAGGGGCGTGGGGATGGCTACACCTTC
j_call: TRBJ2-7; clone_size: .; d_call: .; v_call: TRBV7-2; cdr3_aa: CASSLERSYEQYF; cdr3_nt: TGTGCCAGCAGCTTAGAGCGGTCCTACGAGCAGTACTTC
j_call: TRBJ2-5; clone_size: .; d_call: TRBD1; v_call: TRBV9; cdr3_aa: CASSSRGLGETQYF; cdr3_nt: TGTGCCAGCAGTTCCAGGGGGCTCGGGGAGACCCAGTACTTC
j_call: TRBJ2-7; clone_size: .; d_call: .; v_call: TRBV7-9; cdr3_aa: CASSFGVYEQYF; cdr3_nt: TGTGCCAGCAGCTTTGGAGTCTACGAGCAGTACTTC
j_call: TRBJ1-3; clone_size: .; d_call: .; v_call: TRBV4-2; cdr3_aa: CASSQVSLSSGNTIYF; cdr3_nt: TGTGCCAGCAGCCAAGTTTCTCTTAGCTCTGGAAACACCATATATTTT
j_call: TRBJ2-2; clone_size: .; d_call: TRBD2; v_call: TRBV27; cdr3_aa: CASSQQWGGTGELFF; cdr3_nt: TGTGCCAGCAGCCAACAGTGGGGGGGAACCGGGGAGCTGTTTTTT
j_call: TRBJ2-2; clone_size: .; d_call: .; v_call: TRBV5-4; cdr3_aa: CASSPQGTGELFF; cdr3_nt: TGTGCCAGCAGCCCCCAGGGCACCGGGGAGCTGTTTTTT
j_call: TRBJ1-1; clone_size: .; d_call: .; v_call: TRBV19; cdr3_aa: CASSRTVNTEAFF; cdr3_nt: TGTGCCAGTAGTAGGACAGTGAACACTGAAGCTTTCTTT
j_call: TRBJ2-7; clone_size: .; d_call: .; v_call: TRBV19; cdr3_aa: CASSIRISGTYEQYF; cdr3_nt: TGTGCCAGTAGTATTCGTATTAGCGGAACCTACGAGCAGTACTTC
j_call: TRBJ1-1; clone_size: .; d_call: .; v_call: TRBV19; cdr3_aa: CASSIFRTGNTEAFF; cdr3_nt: TGTGCCAGTAGTATATTCCGAACAGGGAACACTGAAGCTTTCTTT
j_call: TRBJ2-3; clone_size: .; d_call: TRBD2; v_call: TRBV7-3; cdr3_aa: CASSPPTSGIHRTDTQYF; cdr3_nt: TGTGCCAGCAGCCCACCGACTAGCGGGATACACCGCACAGATACGCAGTATTTT
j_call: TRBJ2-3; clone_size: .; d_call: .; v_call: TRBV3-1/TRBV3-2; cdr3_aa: CASSQSTRGSTDTQYF; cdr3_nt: TGTGCCAGCAGCCAAAGCACCAGGGGTAGCACAGATACGCAGTATTTT
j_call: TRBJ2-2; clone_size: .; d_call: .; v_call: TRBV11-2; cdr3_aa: CASSLDLEETNTGELFF; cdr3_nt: TGTGCCAGCAGCTTAGATCTCGAGGAGACGAACACCGGGGAGCTGTTTTTT
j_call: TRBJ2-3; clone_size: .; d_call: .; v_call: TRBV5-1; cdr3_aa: CASSFGQNTDTQYF; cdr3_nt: TGCGCCAGCAGCTTCGGACAGAACACAGATACGCAGTATTTT
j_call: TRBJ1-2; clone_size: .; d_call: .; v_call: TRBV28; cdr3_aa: CASSRARAYGYTF; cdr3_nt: TGTGCCAGCAGTCGGGCCAGGGCTTATGGCTACACCTTC
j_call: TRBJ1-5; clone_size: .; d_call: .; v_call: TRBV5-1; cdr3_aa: CASSFRRYNQPQHF; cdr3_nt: TGCGCCAGCAGCTTTCGCCGGTACAATCAGCCCCAGCATTTT
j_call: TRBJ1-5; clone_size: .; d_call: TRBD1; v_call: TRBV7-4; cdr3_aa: CASNLERGGVSNQPQHF; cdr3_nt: TGTGCCAGCAACCTGGAGAGAGGGGGCGTCAGCAATCAGCCCCAGCATTTT
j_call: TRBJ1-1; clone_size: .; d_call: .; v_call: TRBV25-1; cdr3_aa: CASSVAVGAEAFF; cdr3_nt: TGTGCCAGCAGTGTAGCGGTTGGCGCTGAAGCTTTCTTT
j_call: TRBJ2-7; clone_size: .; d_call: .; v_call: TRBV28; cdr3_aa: CASSSPGAAYEQYF; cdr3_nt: TGTGCCAGCAGTTCCCCAGGGGCGGCCTACGAGCAGTACTTC
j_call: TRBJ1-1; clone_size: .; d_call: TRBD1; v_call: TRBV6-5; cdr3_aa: CASSYSGTGAEAFF; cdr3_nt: TGTGCCAGCAGTTACTCGGGGACAGGGGCTGAAGCTTTCTTT
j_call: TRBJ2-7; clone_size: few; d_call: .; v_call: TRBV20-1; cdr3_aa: CSARPRGEQYF; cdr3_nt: TGCAGTGCTAGACCCCGGGGCGAGCAGTACTTC
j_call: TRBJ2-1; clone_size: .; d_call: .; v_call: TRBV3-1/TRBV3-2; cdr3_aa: CASSQGAGSENEQFF; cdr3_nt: TGTGCCAGCAGCCAAGGAGCAGGTAGTGAGAATGAGCAGTTCTTC
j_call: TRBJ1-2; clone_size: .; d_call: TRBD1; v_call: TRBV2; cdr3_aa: CASSDDRASYGYTF; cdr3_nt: TGTGCCAGCAGTGACGACAGGGCAAGCTATGGCTACACCTTC
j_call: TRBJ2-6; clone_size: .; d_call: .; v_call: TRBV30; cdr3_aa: CAWSSRLGGGANVLTF; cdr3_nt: TGTGCCTGGAGCTCTCGGCTAGGGGGTGGGGCCAACGTCCTGACTTTC
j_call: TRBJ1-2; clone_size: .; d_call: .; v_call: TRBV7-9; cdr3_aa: CASSLAGAGGYTF; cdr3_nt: TGTGCCAGCAGCTTAGCAGGGGCCGGGGGCTACACCTTC
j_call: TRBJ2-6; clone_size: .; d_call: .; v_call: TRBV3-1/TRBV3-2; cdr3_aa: CASSSQAGTGANVLTF; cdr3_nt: TGTGCCAGCAGCTCCCAGGCAGGGACTGGGGCCAACGTCCTGACTTTC
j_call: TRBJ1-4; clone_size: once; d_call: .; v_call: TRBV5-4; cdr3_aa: CASSRGGGNEKLFF; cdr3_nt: TGTGCCAGCAGCCGAGGGGGGGGGAATGAAAAACTGTTTTTT
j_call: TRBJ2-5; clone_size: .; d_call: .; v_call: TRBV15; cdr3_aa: CATSRRYGAKETQYF; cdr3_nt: TGTGCCACCAGCAGACGGTATGGTGCAAAAGAGACCCAGTACTTC
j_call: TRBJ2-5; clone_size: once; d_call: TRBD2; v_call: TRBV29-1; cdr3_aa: CSVGLAGETQYF; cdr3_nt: TGCAGCGTTGGACTAGCGGGGGAGACCCAGTACTTC
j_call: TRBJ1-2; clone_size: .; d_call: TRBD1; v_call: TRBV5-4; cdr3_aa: CASSSDRVGYGYTF; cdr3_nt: TGTGCCAGCAGCTCGGACAGGGTCGGCTATGGCTACACCTTC
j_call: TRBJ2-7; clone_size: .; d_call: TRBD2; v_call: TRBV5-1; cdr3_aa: CASSWGTSGIYEQYF; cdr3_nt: TGCGCCAGCAGCTGGGGGACTAGCGGGATCTACGAGCAGTACTTC
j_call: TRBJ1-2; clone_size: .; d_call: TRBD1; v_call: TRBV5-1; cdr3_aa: CASSRRPGQNYGYTF; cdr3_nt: TGCGCCAGCAGCCGGCGCCCGGGACAGAACTATGGCTACACCTTC
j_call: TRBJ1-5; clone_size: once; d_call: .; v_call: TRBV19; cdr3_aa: CASSPDLISYDNQPQHF; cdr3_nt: TGTGCCAGTAGTCCGGACTTAATAAGTTATGACAATCAGCCCCAGCATTTT
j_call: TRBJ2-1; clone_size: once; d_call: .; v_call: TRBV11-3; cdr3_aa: CASSLSSGFEQFF; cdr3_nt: TGTGCCAGCAGCTTAAGTTCCGGGTTTGAGCAGTTCTTC
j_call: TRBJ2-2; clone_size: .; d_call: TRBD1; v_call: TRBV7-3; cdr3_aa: CASSPRTGANTGELFF; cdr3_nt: TGTGCCAGCAGCCCACGGACAGGGGCGAACACCGGGGAGCTGTTTTTT
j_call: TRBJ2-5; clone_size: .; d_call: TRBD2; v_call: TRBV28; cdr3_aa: CASSLSRTSGAQETQYF; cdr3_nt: TGTGCCAGCAGTTTATCCAGGACTAGCGGGGCACAAGAGACCCAGTACTTC
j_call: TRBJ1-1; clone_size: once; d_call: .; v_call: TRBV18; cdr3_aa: CASSRDPPAGRTEAFF; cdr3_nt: TGTGCCAGCTCACGGGACCCACCCGCAGGGAGGACTGAAGCTTTCTTT
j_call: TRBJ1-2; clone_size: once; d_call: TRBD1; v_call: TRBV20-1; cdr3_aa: CSANRGEGYTF; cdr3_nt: TGCAGTGCTAACAGGGGAGAAGGCTACACCTTC
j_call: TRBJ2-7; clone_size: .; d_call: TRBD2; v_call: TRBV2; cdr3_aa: CASSESTSGIYEQYF; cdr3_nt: TGTGCCAGCAGTGAATCGACTAGCGGGATCTACGAGCAGTACTTC